This TCR beta chain originates from a study of cytomegalovirus exposure and HLA in healthy donors. General study results and limits: In an earlier analysis, about 87% or about 30%: the productive usage of most TCR beta V segments. Overall, approximately 180 TCR beta chains were annotated as cytomegalovirus-associated.

The PCR ran on 60 Vbeta and 13 Jbeta primers. Method: immunoSEQ multiplex PCR; TCRdb's copy keeps in-frame clones and lacks some. In the table there are about 150,000 clones, 88% of which are singletons. On this clone itself: As yet, its antigen is unknown.

This clonotype was sampled from a woman aged 40-49 years in good health and CMV-seronegative. The sequenced sample consisted of PBMCs.

The CDR3 loop reads CASSRGLAGGDEQYF. The CDR3 DNA follows: TGCGCCAGCAGCCGAGGACTAGCGGGAGGGGACGAGCAGTACTTC. The chain joins TRBV4-1 to TRBJ2-7, with 15 bases fitting TRBD2. The V segment lost 4 bases and the J segment 5 bases; nucleotides outside the gene matches: 3. This CDR3 is 15 amino acids long. The germline gives CDR1 MGHRA, CDR2 YSYEKL.